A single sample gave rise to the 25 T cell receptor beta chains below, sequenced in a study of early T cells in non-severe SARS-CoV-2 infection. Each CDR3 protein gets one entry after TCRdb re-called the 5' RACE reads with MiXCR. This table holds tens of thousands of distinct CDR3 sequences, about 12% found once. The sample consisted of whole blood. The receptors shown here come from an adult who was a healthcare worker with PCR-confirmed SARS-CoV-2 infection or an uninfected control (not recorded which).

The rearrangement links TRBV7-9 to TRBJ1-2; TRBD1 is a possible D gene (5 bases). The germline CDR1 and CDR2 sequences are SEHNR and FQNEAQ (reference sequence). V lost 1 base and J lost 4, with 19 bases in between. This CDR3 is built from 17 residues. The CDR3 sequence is CASSLGSGAAVVYGYTF. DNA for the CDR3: TGTGCCAGCAGCTTAGGGTCCGGGGCTGCGGTCGTCTATGGCTACACCTTC.

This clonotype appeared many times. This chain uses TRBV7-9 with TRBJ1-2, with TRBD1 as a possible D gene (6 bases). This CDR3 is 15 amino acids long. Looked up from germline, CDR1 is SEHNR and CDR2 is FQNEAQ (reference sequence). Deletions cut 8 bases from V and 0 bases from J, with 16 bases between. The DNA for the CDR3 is TGTGCCAGCGGTACAGGGATGCTAGCTAACTATGGCTACACCTTC. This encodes CASGTGMLANYGYTF.

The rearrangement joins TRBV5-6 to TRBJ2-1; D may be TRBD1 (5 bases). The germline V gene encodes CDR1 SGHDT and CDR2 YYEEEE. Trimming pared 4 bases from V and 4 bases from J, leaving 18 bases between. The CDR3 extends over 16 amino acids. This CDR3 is CASSLRRQMGYNEQFF. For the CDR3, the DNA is TGTGCCAGCAGCCTAAGGAGACAGATGGGATACAATGAGCAGTTCTTC.

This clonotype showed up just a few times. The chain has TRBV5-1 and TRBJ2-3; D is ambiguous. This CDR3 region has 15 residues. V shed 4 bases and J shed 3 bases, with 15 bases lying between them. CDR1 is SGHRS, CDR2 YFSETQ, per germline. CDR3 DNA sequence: TGCGCCAGCAGCCCCCGGTTGTCCACGACAGATACGCAGTATTTT. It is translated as CASSPRLSTTDTQYF.

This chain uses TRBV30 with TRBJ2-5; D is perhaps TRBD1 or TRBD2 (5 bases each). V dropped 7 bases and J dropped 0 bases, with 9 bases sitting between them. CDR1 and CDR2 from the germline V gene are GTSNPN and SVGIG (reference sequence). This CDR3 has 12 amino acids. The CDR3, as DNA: TGTGCCTCCGGGACCGACCAAGAGACCCAGTACTTC. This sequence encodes CASGTDQETQYF.

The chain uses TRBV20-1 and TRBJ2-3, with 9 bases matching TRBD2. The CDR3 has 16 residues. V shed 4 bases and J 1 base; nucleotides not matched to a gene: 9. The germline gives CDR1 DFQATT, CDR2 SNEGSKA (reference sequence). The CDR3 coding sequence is TGCAGTGCTACAACCGGGACTAGCTTGGGCACAGATACGCAGTATTTT. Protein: CSATTGTSLGTDTQYF.

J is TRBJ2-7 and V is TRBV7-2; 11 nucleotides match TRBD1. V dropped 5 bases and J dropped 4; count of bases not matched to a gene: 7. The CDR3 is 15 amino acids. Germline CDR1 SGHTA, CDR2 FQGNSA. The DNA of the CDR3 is TGTGCCAGCAGCCCCGGACAGGGGGCTCTTTACGAGCAGTACTTC. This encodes CASSPGQGALYEQYF. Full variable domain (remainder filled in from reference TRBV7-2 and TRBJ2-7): GAGVSQSPSNKVTEKGKDVELRCDPISGHTALYWYRQSLGQGLEFLIYFQGNSAPDKSGLPSDRFSAERTGGSVSTLTIQRTQQEDSAVYLCASSPGQGALYEQYFGPGTRLTVT.

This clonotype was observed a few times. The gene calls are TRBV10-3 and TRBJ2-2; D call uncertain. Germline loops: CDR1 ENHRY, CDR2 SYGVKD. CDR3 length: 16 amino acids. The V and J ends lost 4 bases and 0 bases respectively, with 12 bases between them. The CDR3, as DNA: TGTGCCATCAGTGGGGGTGGGCTACCGAACACCGGGGAGCTGTTTTTT. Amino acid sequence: CAISGGGLPNTGELFF.

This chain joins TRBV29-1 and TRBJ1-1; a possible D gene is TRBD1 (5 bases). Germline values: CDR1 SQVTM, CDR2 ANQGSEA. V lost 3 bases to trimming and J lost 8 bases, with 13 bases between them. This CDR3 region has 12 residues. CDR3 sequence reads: CSVDRNGQEAFF. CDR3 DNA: TGCAGCGTTGATAGGAATGGACAAGAAGCTTTCTTT.

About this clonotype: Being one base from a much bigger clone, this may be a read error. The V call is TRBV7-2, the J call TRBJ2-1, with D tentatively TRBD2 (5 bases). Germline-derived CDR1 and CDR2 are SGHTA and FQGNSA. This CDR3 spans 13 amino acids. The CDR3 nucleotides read TGTGCCAACAGCGCCGGACTGATGCTTGGGTTGTTCTTC. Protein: CANSAGLMLGLFF.

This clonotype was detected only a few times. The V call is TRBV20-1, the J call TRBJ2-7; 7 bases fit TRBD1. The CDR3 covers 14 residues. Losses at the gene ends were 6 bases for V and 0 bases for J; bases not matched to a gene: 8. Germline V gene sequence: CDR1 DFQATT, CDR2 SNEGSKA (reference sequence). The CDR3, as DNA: TGCAGTGCAATCCCGGGACAGCACTCCTACGAGCAGTACTTC. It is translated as CSAIPGQHSYEQYF.

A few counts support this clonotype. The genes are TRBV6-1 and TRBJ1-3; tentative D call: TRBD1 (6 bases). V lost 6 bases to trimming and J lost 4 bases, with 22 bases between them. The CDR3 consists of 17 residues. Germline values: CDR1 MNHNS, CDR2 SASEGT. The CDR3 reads CASRLEQGIRVGNTIYF. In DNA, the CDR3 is TGTGCCAGCAGGCTCGAACAGGGTATCCGGGTAGGAAACACCATATATTTT.

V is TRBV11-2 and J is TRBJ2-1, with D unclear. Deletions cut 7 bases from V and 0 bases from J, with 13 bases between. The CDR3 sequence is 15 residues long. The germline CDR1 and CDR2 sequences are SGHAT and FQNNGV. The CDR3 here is CASIIRESSYNEQFF. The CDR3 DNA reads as TGTGCCAGCATCATTCGAGAGTCCTCCTACAATGAGCAGTTCTTC. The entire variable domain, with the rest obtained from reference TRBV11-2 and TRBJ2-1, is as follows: EAGVAQSPRYKIIEKRQSVAFWCNPISGHATLYWYQQILGQGPKLLIQFQNNGVVDDSQLPKDRFSAERLKGVDSTLKIQPAKLEDSAVYLCASIIRESSYNEQFFGPGTRLTVL.

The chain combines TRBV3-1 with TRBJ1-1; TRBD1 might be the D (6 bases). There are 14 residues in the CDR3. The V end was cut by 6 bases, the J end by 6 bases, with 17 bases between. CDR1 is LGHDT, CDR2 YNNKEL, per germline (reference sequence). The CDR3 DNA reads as TGTGCCAGCAGTCTCCGAGGGGGTGTGGCTGAAGCTTTCTTT. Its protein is CASSLRGGVAEAFF.

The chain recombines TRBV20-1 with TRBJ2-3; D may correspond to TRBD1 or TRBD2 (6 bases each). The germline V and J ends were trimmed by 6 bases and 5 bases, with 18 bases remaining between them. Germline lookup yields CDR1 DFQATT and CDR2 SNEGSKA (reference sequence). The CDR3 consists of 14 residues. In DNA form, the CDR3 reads TGCAGTGCCAGTCCGGATAGGGGGGAAGATACGCAGTATTTT. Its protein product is CSASPDRGEDTQYF.

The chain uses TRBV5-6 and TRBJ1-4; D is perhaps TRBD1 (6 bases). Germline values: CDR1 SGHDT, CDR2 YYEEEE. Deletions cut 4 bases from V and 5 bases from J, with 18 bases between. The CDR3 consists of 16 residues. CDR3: CASSRRTERANEKLFF. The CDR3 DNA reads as TGTGCCAGCAGCCGTCGGACAGAACGAGCAAATGAAAAACTGTTTTTT.

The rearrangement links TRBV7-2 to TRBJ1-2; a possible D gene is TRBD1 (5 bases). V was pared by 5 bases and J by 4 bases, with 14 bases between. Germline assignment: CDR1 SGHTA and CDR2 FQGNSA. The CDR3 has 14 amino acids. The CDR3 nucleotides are TGTGCCAGCAGCCGAGACGCCAGGGCCTATGGCTACACCTTC. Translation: CASSRDARAYGYTF.

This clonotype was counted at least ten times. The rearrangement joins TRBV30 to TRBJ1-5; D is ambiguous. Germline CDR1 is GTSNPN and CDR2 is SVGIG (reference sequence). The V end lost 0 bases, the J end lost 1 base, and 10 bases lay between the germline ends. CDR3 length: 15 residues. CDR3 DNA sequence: TGTGCCTGGAGTGTAGTTGGCGGGAGCAATCAGCCCCAGCATTTT. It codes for CAWSVVGGSNQPQHF.

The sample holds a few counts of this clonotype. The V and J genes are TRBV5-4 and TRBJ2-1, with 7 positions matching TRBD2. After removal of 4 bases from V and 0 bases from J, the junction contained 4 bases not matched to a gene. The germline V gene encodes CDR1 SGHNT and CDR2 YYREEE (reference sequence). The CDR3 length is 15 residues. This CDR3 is CASSLPGGSYNEQFF. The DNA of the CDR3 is TGTGCCAGCAGCCTACCGGGGGGCTCCTACAATGAGCAGTTCTTC.

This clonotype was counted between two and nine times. CDR3 protein: CASSEGQGPAILYNEQFF. The CDR3, as DNA: TGTGCCAGCAGTGAGGGACAGGGTCCCGCTATCCTCTACAATGAGCAGTTCTTC. This chain links TRBV6-1 with TRBJ2-1; 9 bases fit TRBD1. Germline V lookup: CDR1 MNHNS, CDR2 SASEGT. V trimming: 3 bases; J trimming: 3 bases; junction bases outside the gene matches: 12. This CDR3 contains 18 residues.

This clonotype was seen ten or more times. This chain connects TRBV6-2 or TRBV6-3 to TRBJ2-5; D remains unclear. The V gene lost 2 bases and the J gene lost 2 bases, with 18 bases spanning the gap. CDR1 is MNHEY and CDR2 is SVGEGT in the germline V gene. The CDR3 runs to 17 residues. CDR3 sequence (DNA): TGTGCCAGCAGTTACATCCAGTTAGTAAGGGATCAAGAGACCCAGTACTTC. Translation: CASSYIQLVRDQETQYF.

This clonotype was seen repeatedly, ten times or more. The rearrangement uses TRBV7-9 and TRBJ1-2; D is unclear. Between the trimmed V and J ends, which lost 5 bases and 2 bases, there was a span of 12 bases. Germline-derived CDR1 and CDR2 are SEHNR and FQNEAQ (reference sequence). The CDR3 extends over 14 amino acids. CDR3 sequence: CASSPGSGNYGYTF. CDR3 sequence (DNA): TGTGCCAGCAGCCCGGGGTCGGGCAACTATGGCTACACCTTC. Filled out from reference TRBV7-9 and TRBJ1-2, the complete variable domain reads DTGVSQNPRHKITKRGQNVTFRCDPISEHNRLYWYRQTLGQGPEFLTYFQNEAQLEKSRLLSDRFSAERPKGSFSTLEIQRTEQGDSAMYLCASSPGSGNYGYTFGSGTRLTVV.

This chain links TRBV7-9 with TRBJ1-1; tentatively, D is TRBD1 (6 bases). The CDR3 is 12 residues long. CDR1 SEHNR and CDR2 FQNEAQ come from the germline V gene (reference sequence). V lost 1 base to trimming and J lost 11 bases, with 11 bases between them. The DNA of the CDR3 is TGTGCCAGCAGCTTAGGGCAGGGGCGGGCTTTCTTT. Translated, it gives CASSLGQGRAFF.

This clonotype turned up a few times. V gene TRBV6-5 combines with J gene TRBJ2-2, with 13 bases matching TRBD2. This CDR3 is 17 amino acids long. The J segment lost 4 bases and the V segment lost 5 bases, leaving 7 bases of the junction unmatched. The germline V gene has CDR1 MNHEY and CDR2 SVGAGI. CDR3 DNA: TGTGCCAGCAGTGTGACTAGCGGGGGGCGGATCACCGGGGAGCTGTTTTTT. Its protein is CASSVTSGGRITGELFF.

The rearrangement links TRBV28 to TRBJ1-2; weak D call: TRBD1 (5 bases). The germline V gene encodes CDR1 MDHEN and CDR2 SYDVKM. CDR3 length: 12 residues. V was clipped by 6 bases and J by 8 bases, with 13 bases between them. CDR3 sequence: CASRSGPWGYTF. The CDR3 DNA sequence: TGTGCCAGCAGGTCAGGGCCGTGGGGCTACACCTTC.